This T cell receptor beta chain was recorded in a study of blood T cell repertoires in COVID-19. About the study: Spain, Italy and the United States supplied samples that represented acute and convalescent COVID-19. From T cells, B-cell-depleted T cells, or PBMCs came the material, which was cDNA or gDNA.

As processed by the authors: Cell counts per sample came from amplifying reference gene primers. Sequencing was performed with immunoSEQ multiplex PCR; in TCRdb, only in-frame clones are kept and a portion is missing. V and J calls and clone size are copied from that table; D and trimming were computed from the DNA. The repertoire holds some 78,000 clones, with roughly 90% as singletons. Germline CDR1 and CDR2: SGHTA and FQGNSA. The CDR3 extends over 14 amino acids. Trimming shortened V by 0 bases and J by 9 bases, and 11 bases separated the two germline ends. The TCR originated in a woman at least 80 years old with active or convalescent COVID-19. The sample comprised peripheral blood. This chain links TRBV7-2 with TRBJ2-2; possible D gene TRBD1, 6 bases. DNA of the CDR3: TGTGCCAGCAGCTTAGCGGGGGCCAACCGGGAGCTGTTTTTT. This sequence encodes CASSLAGANRELFF.